This TCR beta chain was recovered during a study of blood T cells in healthy people across ages. V trimming: 3 bases; J trimming: 2 bases; junction bases outside the gene matches: 7. CDR1 is MNHEY and CDR2 is SMNVEV in the germline V gene (reference sequence). This CDR3 is built from 15 residues. All donors came from Russia, were Caucasian and healthy, and spanned ages roughly 6 to 95. With a J-beta primer mix and a sample-barcoded 5' primer, a second PCR ran 7 to 11 cycles. Sequencing recovered at least 2.5 million CDR3-containing paired-end reads from each sample. TCRdb reanalysed the 5' RACE reads using MiXCR and keeps one entry per CDR3 protein. This sample carries about 800,000 distinct CDR3 sequences, roughly 25% of them seen once, and the ten largest clones take approximately 3.7%. The same data also contributed to another study, on T cells of mothers and their children. That paper notes: Mothers yielded over 9 million CDR3 reads, children some 3 million each.

The clonotype originates from a boy aged 5 to 17 in good health. The rearrangement links TRBV27 to TRBJ2-7, with 7 bases identical to TRBD1. What was sequenced was blood. The CDR3 nucleotides read TGTGCCAGCAGTTTTGGGACAGTCGTACCCTACGAGCAGTACTTC. It codes for CASSFGTVVPYEQYF.